This TCR beta chain derives from a study of regulatory T cells in long-lasting Graves disease (dated by TCRdb to the early 2020s). As for the study more broadly: Newly diagnosed Graves' disease patients had taken antithyroid drugs for less than 3 months. The study was registered as a clinical trial and conducted in China. Patients with persistent Graves' disease were compared with patients with newly diagnosed Graves' disease using TCR sequencing and RNA sequencing of peripheral blood. A total of about 33 samples underwent TCR sequencing, from around 13 patients with persistent Graves' disease and 20 or so patients with newly diagnosed Graves' disease. The paper's findings and limits, for the study overall: Patients with persistent disease shared more public clonotypes (fewer than 3,000) than newly diagnosed patients did (around 1,000). Sequencing and analysis were restricted to the TCR beta chain. TRBV28, TRBJ1-2 and TRBJ2-5 were preferentially used in persistent disease, while TRBV20-1 and TRBJ2-1 were favored in newly diagnosed disease. The study examined only peripheral blood because the primary lesion, thyroid tissue, could not be accessed. The authors acknowledged the small sample size as a limitation that may reduce accuracy. Lower TCR Shannon entropy and fewer highly expanded clones were observed in persistent Graves' disease patients than in newly diagnosed patients, which suggested clonal expansion.

This specimen's time point label, interpreted: newly diagnosed GD, antithyroid drugs for less than 3 months. RNA was extracted from PBMCs in TRIzol for both TCR sequencing and RNA sequencing. Graves' disease was diagnosed according to American Thyroid Association guidelines. Recruitment of patients was carried out at an endocrinology department in Xi'an, China. Each patient gave about 9.1 milliliters of peripheral blood, collected in an EDTA anticoagulant tube. PBMCs were isolated by Ficoll Paque Plus density gradient separation without further T cell sorting. An Agilent 2100 Bioanalyzer and agarose gel were used to check RNA quality, while a NanoDrop 2000 measured RNA concentration. CDR1 is given as SGHRS and CDR2 as YFSETQ, both from the germline V gene. V was cut back by 4 bases and J by 10 bases, leaving a gap of 20 bases between them. The CDR3 goes from the cysteine to the phenylalanine over 14 residues. Of all the DNA, just the CDR3 is kept, 42 bases in frame from base 1.

This clonotype was seen at least ten times. Its antigen has not been determined. One base away there is no much larger clone; base qualities are not given. Libraries were prepared through multiplex PCR. TCRdb shows the sequencer as Illumina HiSeq 4000. To build TCR beta libraries, CDR3 regions were amplified by Arm-PCR using iRepertoire HTBI primers. PCR products were gel purified before sequencing. In the original analysis: A total of roughly 67 TRBV and under 15 TRBJ segments were identified across samples and were used for gene usage analysis of CDR3 amino acid clonotypes. COPE and FqMerger were used to merge the filtered high-quality paired reads into contigs. Contigs were aligned with BLAST to IMGT TRBV, TRBD and TRBJ reference genes, and CDR3 was defined per IMGT. Highly expanded clones were defined as clonotypes with a frequency above 0.1%. Shannon entropy served as the measure of repertoire diversity, while the Gini coefficient captured V-J evenness. Clonotypes shared by more than one individual were considered public. In TCRdb, the public reads were trimmed at Q25 with fastp and aligned with MiXCR, with productive beta chains retained. Identical CDR3 proteins give one entry, which carries the most common genes and DNA. These V and J calls are TCRdb output, not the study's own analysis. The sample table shows approximately 400,000 distinct CDR3 sequences, and 15% to 17% are seen once. In total, the top ten clones hold approximately 22% of the sample.

The sample consisted of peripheral blood mononuclear cells (PBMCs), taken at new diagnosis, from a patient treated with antithyroid drugs. This receptor chain uses TRBV5-1 and TRBJ1-2, with no confident D gene call. The TCR was taken from a female donor with Graves disease. The CDR3 region: CASSQAGEAMDYTF. At the DNA level, the sequence is TGCGCCAGCAGCCAAGCAGGAGAAGCCATGGACTACACCTTC.